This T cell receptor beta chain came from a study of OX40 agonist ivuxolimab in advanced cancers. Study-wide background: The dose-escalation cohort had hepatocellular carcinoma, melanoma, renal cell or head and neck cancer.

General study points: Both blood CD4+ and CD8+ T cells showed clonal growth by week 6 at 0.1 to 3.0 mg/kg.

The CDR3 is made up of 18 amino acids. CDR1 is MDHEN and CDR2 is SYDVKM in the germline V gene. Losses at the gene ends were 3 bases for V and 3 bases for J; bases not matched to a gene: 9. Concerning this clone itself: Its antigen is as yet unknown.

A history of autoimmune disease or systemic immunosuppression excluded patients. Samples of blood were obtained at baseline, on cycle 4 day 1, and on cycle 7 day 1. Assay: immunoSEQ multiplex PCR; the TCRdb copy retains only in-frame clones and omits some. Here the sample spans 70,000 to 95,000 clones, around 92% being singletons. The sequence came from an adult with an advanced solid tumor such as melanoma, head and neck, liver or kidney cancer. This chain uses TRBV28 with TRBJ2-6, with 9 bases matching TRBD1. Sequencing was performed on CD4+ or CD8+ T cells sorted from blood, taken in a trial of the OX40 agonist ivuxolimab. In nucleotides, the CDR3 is TGTGCCAGCAGTTTTGGTGGACAGGGGATGGTTGGGGCCAACGTCCTGACTTTC. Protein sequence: CASSFGGQGMVGANVLTF.